The source of this T cell receptor beta chain is a study of T-cell reconstitution after alpha-beta-depleted transplantation in children. V was trimmed by 5 bases and J by 7 bases, leaving 12 bases between them. This CDR3 spans 13 amino acids. Unique molecular identifiers were incorporated during preparation of the TCRbeta library. TCRdb re-analysed the PCR reads in MiXCR, keeping a single row per CDR3 protein. The sample lists approximately 350,000 distinct CDR3 sequences, about 9.4% occurring once. The chain is built from TRBV12-3 or TRBV12-4 and TRBJ2-1; D gene unclear. Material: PBMCs from the stem cell graft donor, obtained from the stem cell graft. This TCR was sampled from a human donor who donated a stem cell graft to a child with acute lymphoblastic leukemia. CDR3 DNA sequence: TGTGCCAGCAGTGAATTCGGTCAGAATGAGCAGTTCTTC. Translation gives CASSEFGQNEQFF.